The 26 T cell receptor beta chains reported below all come from one sample, sequenced in a study of T cell changes during pregnancy in multiple sclerosis. Measured with immunoSEQ multiplex PCR; TCRdb has only the in-frame clones, and not every one. The table has tens of thousands of clones, roughly 91% seen once. The sequencing here drew on peripheral blood, taken in the third trimester of pregnancy. These receptors were collected from a female donor in good health, enrolled as a control in a pregnancy study.

J is TRBJ1-5 and V is TRBV19; D ambiguous. Germline V lookup: CDR1 LNHDA, CDR2 SQIVND (reference sequence). V was pared by 0 bases and J by 4 bases, with 13 bases between. This CDR3 spans 16 amino acids. CDR3 residues: CASSIDRARVNQPQHF. DNA of the CDR3: TGTGCCAGTAGTATAGATCGTGCGAGGGTTAATCAGCCCCAGCATTTT.

This CDR3 reads CASSLYPRTGHQETQYF. Written as DNA, the CDR3 is TGTGCCAGCAGCTTGTACCCCCGGACAGGGCACCAAGAGACCCAGTACTTC. The chain uses TRBV7-6 and TRBJ2-5, with 8 bases that match TRBD1. The V segment lost 3 bases and the J segment 0 bases; nucleotides outside the gene matches: 9. The CDR3 is 17 residues long. Germline CDR1 SGHVS, CDR2 FNYEAQ.

V usage is TRBV5-1 and J usage is TRBJ2-1; 8 bases fit TRBD1. From germline, CDR1 is SGHRS and CDR2 YFSETQ. The CDR3 spans 14 residues. The J segment lost 12 bases and the V segment lost 4 bases, leaving 12 bases of the junction unmatched. The DNA for the CDR3 is TGCGCCAGCAGCGACCCGGGACAGGAGATGAGGCAGTTCTTC. As protein: CASSDPGQEMRQFF. The full variable domain, with the rest looked up from reference TRBV5-1 and TRBJ2-1, is KAGVTQTPRYLIKTRGQQVTLSCSPISGHRSVSWYQQTPGQGLQFLFEYFSETQRNKGNFPGRFSGRQFSNSRSEMNVSTLELGDSALYLCASSDPGQEMRQFFGPGTRLTVL.

The CDR3 region is CASSLSQGGDTQYF. The CDR3 DNA is TGTGCCAGCAGTCTCTCTCAGGGGGGAGATACGCAGTATTTT. The chain employs TRBV5-4 and TRBJ2-3; D might be TRBD1 (7 bases). The V gene's germline CDR1 is SGHNT and CDR2 YYREEE (reference sequence). The CDR3 spans 14 residues. Between the trimmed V and J ends, which lost 5 bases and 5 bases, there was a span of 15 bases.

V usage is TRBV18 and J usage is TRBJ1-1; D uncertain. This CDR3 is built from 16 residues. The V end was cut by 0 bases, the J end by 3 bases, with 14 bases between. CDR1 and CDR2 from the germline V gene are KGHSH and LQKENI. The CDR3 DNA sequence: TGTGCCAGCTCACCACCAGGGTTAGGAGGGTACACTGAAGCTTTCTTT. It encodes CASSPPGLGGYTEAFF. The entire variable domain, with the rest obtained from reference TRBV18 and TRBJ1-1, is as follows: NAGVMQNPRHLVRRRGQEARLRCSPMKGHSHVYWYRQLPEEGLKFMVYLQKENIIDESGMPKERFSAEFPKEGPSILRIQQVVRGDSAAYFCASSPPGLGGYTEAFFGQGTRLTVV.

J is TRBJ2-5 and V is TRBV4-3; possibly TRBD1 for D (8 bases). The tail of the sequence fits TRBJ2-7 better, so the J call may be wrong. Germline CDR1 LGHNA, CDR2 YSLEER. The CDR3 is 16 amino acids. CDR3 region: CASSQGDRGGAYEQYF. The CDR3 DNA is TGCGCCAGCAGCCAAGGTGACAGGGGAGGGGCCTACGAGCAGTACTTC.

This clone appeared a few times. The chain is built from TRBV6-1 and TRBJ1-3; the D gene is possibly TRBD1 (6 bases). Germline CDR1 MNHNS, CDR2 SASEGT. Trimming removed 2 bases at V and 2 bases at J, with 10 bases between. This CDR3 has 15 residues. The CDR3: CASSEQGRAGNTIYF. CDR3 bases: TGTGCCAGCAGTGAACAGGGGAGGGCTGGAAACACCATATATTTT.

The rearrangement links TRBV2 to TRBJ1-2; D unclear. The ends were cut back, 6 bases at V and 3 bases at J, with 5 bases in the middle. The germline CDR1 and CDR2 sequences are SNHLY and FYNNEI. This CDR3 has 11 residues. The CDR3 protein is CASSGYYGYTF. For the CDR3, the DNA is TGTGCCAGCAGCGGGTACTATGGCTACACCTTC.

This sequence joins TRBV9 and TRBJ1-1; TRBD1 might be the D (5 bases). This CDR3 comprises 17 residues. Trimming shortened V by 0 bases and J by 3 bases, and 18 bases separated the two germline ends. CDR1 is SGDLS, CDR2 YYNGEE, per germline. The chain's CDR3 is CASSVVQAGNLDTEAFF. The CDR3 bases are TGTGCCAGCAGCGTAGTACAGGCGGGGAACTTGGACACTGAAGCTTTCTTT.

The chain employs TRBV7-6 and TRBJ2-5; TRBD1 aligns across 10 bases. Germline assignment: CDR1 SGHVS and CDR2 FNYEAQ. There are 17 residues in the CDR3. V was clipped by 1 base and J by 4 bases; unmatched bases: 9. The CDR3 protein is CASSLGSGQGQRETQYF. The CDR3 DNA sequence: TGTGCCAGCAGCTTAGGCTCGGGACAGGGGCAGAGAGAGACCCAGTACTTC.

The chain has TRBV7-2 and TRBJ1-6; maybe TRBD1 (6 bases). CDR3 size: 14 residues. Germline lookup yields CDR1 SGHTA and CDR2 FQGNSA. Trimming removed 4 bases from V and 10 bases from J, with 14 bases in between. The CDR3 DNA is TGTGCCAGCAGCTCGGACAGTTCGGCCTCACCCCTCCACTTT. Protein sequence: CASSSDSSASPLHF.

V is TRBV2 and J is TRBJ2-3; D remains unclear. Trimming removed 6 bases at V and 3 bases at J, with 7 bases between. The CDR3 runs 12 residues. Germline V gene lookup returns CDR1 SNHLY and CDR2 FYNNEI. The CDR3 loop is CASRAVTDTQYF. The CDR3 DNA reads as TGTGCCAGCAGGGCAGTTACAGATACGCAGTATTTT.

This clone was counted a few times. The CDR3: CASSFSHLAGSYEQYF. The CDR3 DNA reads as TGTGCCAGCAGTTTTTCCCATCTGGCGGGTAGCTACGAGCAGTACTTC. This sequence joins TRBV28 and TRBJ2-7, with a tentative D call TRBD2 (5 bases). The CDR3 is made up of 16 amino acids. With 3 bases removed from V and 3 bases from J, the gap between germline ends came to 18 bases. Per the germline V gene, CDR1 is MDHEN and CDR2 is SYDVKM.

The chain carries TRBV14 and TRBJ2-7, with 7 nucleotides matching TRBD2. Germline V gene data show CDR1 as SGHDN and CDR2 as FVKESK. J lost 2 bases, V lost 3 bases, and 19 bases had no gene match. The CDR3 spans 19 residues. CDR3 region: CASSHRRSSGRVSPYEQYF. The CDR3 nucleotides read TGTGCCAGCAGCCACCGGAGGTCTAGCGGAAGGGTAAGCCCCTACGAGCAGTACTTC.

The sample holds a few counts of this clone. This chain links TRBV29-1 with TRBJ1-1, with a possible D match to TRBD1 (5 bases). Germline CDR1 and CDR2: SQVTM and ANQGSEA. This CDR3 has 13 residues. Trimming left V 6 bases short and J 1 base short, with 12 bases between. CDR3 amino acids: CSVPGTWNTEAFF. The CDR3 DNA reads as TGCAGCGTCCCCGGGACTTGGAACACTGAAGCTTTCTTT.

The chain uses TRBV29-1 and TRBJ2-6; perhaps TRBD2 as D (6 bases). The germline V gene has CDR1 SQVTM and CDR2 ANQGSEA. The CDR3 is 14 amino acids. V was cut by 7 bases and J by 3 bases, with 13 bases left in between. The CDR3: CSARGRDGANVLTF. The CDR3 DNA is TGCAGCGCCCGCGGGCGGGATGGGGCCAACGTCCTGACTTTC.

The V gene is TRBV25-1, the J gene TRBJ2-7; maybe TRBD2 (5 bases). Germline-derived CDR1 and CDR2 are MGHDK and SYGVNS. This CDR3 spans 11 amino acids. V lost 8 bases, J lost 6 bases, and 11 bases lay in between. The CDR3 region is CASYGGAEQYF. The CDR3, as DNA: TGTGCCAGCTACGGAGGAGCCGAGCAGTACTTC.

The chain employs TRBV5-1 and TRBJ2-7; 7 positions agree with TRBD2. V was clipped by 3 bases and J by 1 base; unmatched bases: 7. Germline lookup yields CDR1 SGHRS and CDR2 YFSETQ. There are 15 residues in the CDR3. The CDR3 is CASSSNLGGSYEQYF. DNA of the CDR3: TGCGCCAGCAGCTCAAATCTGGGGGGGTCCTACGAGCAGTACTTC.

This clone appeared a single time. The chain combines TRBV5-1 with TRBJ2-5, with D uncertain. Trimming removed 5 bases from V and 3 bases from J, with 11 bases in between. Per the germline V gene, CDR1 is SGHRS and CDR2 is YFSETQ. There are 13 residues in the CDR3. The CDR3 reads CASRSSQEETQYF. The CDR3 nucleotides are TGCGCCAGCAGATCTTCCCAGGAAGAGACCCAGTACTTC. The entire variable domain, with the rest obtained from reference TRBV5-1 and TRBJ2-5, is as follows: KAGVTQTPRYLIKTRGQQVTLSCSPISGHRSVSWYQQTPGQGLQFLFEYFSETQRNKGNFPGRFSGRQFSNSRSEMNVSTLELGDSALYLCASRSSQEETQYFGPGTRLLVL.

This rearrangement joins TRBV9 to TRBJ2-7; D perhaps matches TRBD1 (5 bases). V was pared by 2 bases and J by 6 bases, with 18 bases between. The CDR3 loop spans 15 amino acids. Germline CDR1 SGDLS, CDR2 YYNGEE. This CDR3 reads CASSVTDGQGAEQYF. The CDR3, as DNA: TGTGCCAGCAGCGTTACGGATGGGCAGGGCGCCGAGCAGTACTTC.

This clone was observed once. The V gene is TRBV30, the J gene TRBJ1-4, with D possibly TRBD1 on 5 matching bases. Germline V lookup: CDR1 GTSNPN, CDR2 SVGIG (reference sequence). The CDR3 has 13 residues. The V end lost 2 bases, the J end lost 8 bases, and 12 bases lay between the germline ends. This chain's CDR3 is CAWSWQGGEKLFF. Written as DNA, the CDR3 is TGTGCCTGGAGTTGGCAGGGAGGCGAAAAACTGTTTTTT. The full variable domain, in which reference TRBV30 and TRBJ1-4 provide the parts outside the CDR3, is SQTIHQWPATLVQPVGSPLSLECTVEGTSNPNLYWYRQAAGRGLQLLFYSVGIGQISSEVPQNLSASRPQDRQFILSSKKLLLSDSGFYLCAWSWQGGEKLFFGSGTQLSVL.

This chain joins TRBV21-1 and TRBJ2-7; TRBD1, as called in the table, went unchecked against the DNA. TRBV21-1 is tagged as a pseudogene. The CDR3 runs 14 residues. DNA for the CDR3: TGTGCCAGCAGCACCCGGACAGGGGGGGACGAGCAGTACTTC. Translation: CASSTRTGGDEQYF.

The chain combines TRBV28 with TRBJ2-5; 8 bases map to TRBD1. The CDR3 has 17 amino acids. J was trimmed by 5 bases and V by 6 bases; bases with no gene match: 17. CDR1 is MDHEN, CDR2 SYDVKM, per germline. DNA of the CDR3: TGTGCCAGCAGGCAGGAACGGCGGACAGGGCTCACCGAGACCCAGTACTTC. This codes for CASRQERRTGLTETQYF.

The rearrangement joins TRBV12-5 to TRBJ2-1, with D perhaps matching TRBD1 (6 bases). The V gene's germline CDR1 is LGHNT and CDR2 FRNRAP. The CDR3 totals 13 residues. The V end lost 7 bases, the J end lost 7 bases, and 14 bases lay between the germline ends. In DNA form, the CDR3 reads TGTGCTAGTGCCCTGCTGGGGGCTAATGAGCAGTTCTTC. Translating it yields CASALLGANEQFF.

The chain recombines TRBV2 with TRBJ2-5, with 9 positions matching TRBD2. After removal of 6 bases from V and 2 bases from J, the junction contained 4 bases not matched to a gene. The CDR3 covers 14 residues. Germline loops: CDR1 SNHLY, CDR2 FYNNEI. CDR3 sequence (DNA): TGTGCCAGCAGGGATAGCGGGGGACAAGAGACCCAGTACTTC. This gives the protein CASRDSGGQETQYF.

The chain uses TRBV19 and TRBJ1-1; the match to TRBD1 covers 7 bases. CDR1 and CDR2 (germline): LNHDA, SQIVND (reference sequence). Trimming at V came to 5 bases and at J to 0 bases, leaving 6 bases not matched to a gene. The CDR3 is made up of 15 amino acids. The CDR3 is CASSLDRDLNTEAFF. Written as DNA, the CDR3 is TGTGCCAGTAGTCTCGACAGGGACTTGAACACTGAAGCTTTCTTT.